The 13 T cell receptor beta chains below all came from one sample that was sequenced in a study of cytomegalovirus exposure and HLA in healthy donors. TCRdb's table, derived via immunoSEQ multiplex PCR, lists solely in-frame clones and lacks some. The sample holds 150,000 to 200,000 clones, roughly 81% seen once. Sequencing input: PBMCs. The origin of the receptors is a woman in her twenties or thirties in good health and CMV-seronegative.

This clone occurred a few times. CDR3 coding DNA: TGCAGCGTTGAAGAGACAGGGGCCAGCACAGATACGCAGTATTTT. This codes for CSVEETGASTDTQYF. The chain links TRBV29-1 to TRBJ2-3; 8 nucleotides line up with TRBD1. The CDR3 is made up of 15 amino acids. In germline, CDR1 is SQVTM, CDR2 ANQGSEA. The trim removed 0 bases at V and 0 bases at J, leaving 2 bases unmatched.

The CDR3 loop is CASRTARGRANEKLFF. The DNA for the CDR3 is TGTGCCAGCAGGACGGCCAGGGGGCGAGCTAATGAAAAACTGTTTTTT. The V gene is TRBV6-6, the J gene TRBJ1-4, with 8 bases matching TRBD1. This CDR3 has 16 residues. V shed 6 bases, J shed 3 bases, and the junction held 9 bases outside the gene matches. CDR1 and CDR2 from the germline V gene are MNHNY and SVGAGI (reference sequence).

The chain recombines TRBV5-4 with TRBJ1-4; D is ambiguous. Looked up from germline, CDR1 is SGHNT and CDR2 is YYREEE (reference sequence). V lost 0 bases, J lost 3 bases, and 12 bases lay in between. The CDR3 loop spans 16 amino acids. CDR3 DNA sequence: TGTGCCAGCAGCTTGGACATTTTCCCCTCTAATGAAAAACTGTTTTTT. This encodes CASSLDIFPSNEKLFF.

The J gene is TRBJ2-5, the V gene TRBV2; TRBD1 aligns across 7 bases. This CDR3 has 14 residues. Trimming removed 3 bases from V and 4 bases from J; junction bases left unmatched: 5. Germline V CDR1 and CDR2: SNHLY, FYNNEI. The CDR3 DNA is TGTGCCAGCAGTGAGACAGGGTCGGTAGAGACCCAGTACTTC. This encodes CASSETGSVETQYF.

This chain links TRBV28 with TRBJ2-7; the D is unclear. Germline V CDR1 and CDR2: MDHEN, SYDVKM. The CDR3 contains 13 residues. The V end was cut by 7 bases, the J end by 3 bases, with 13 bases between. CDR3 nucleotide sequence: TGTGCCAGCACCCTTGTATCGGGCTACGAGCAGTACTTC. This encodes CASTLVSGYEQYF. Full variable domain (missing parts from reference TRBV28 and TRBJ2-7): DVKVTQSSRYLVKRTGEKVFLECVQDMDHENMFWYRQDPGLGLRLIYFSYDVKMKEKGDIPEGYSVSREKKERFSLILESASTNQTSMYLCASTLVSGYEQYFGPGTRLTVT.

The chain carries TRBV30 and TRBJ2-5; the match to TRBD2 covers 8 bases. Germline V gene sequence: CDR1 GTSNPN, CDR2 SVGIG (reference sequence). The CDR3 sequence is 16 residues long. The junction had 14 bases not matched to a gene; V was cut back by 4 bases and J by 4 bases. CDR3 region: CAWNSGSRGRGETQYF. DNA of the CDR3: TGTGCCTGGAACAGCGGGAGTCGCGGGCGAGGAGAGACCCAGTACTTC.

V is TRBV6-1 and J is TRBJ2-5; 8 nucleotides match TRBD2. Germline CDR1 and CDR2: MNHNS and SASEGT. The CDR3 is made up of 15 amino acids. V was pared by 7 bases and J by 1 base, with 8 bases of the junction left unmatched. The CDR3 bases are TGTGCCAGCATGCGGTCTAGCGGGTTCCAAGAGACCCAGTACTTC. Translating it yields CASMRSSGFQETQYF.

This chain joins TRBV7-9 and TRBJ2-2; D ambiguous. Germline V gene data show CDR1 as SEHNR and CDR2 as FQNEAQ (reference sequence). Trimming took 5 bases from V and 6 from J, leaving 7 bases between them. The CDR3 loop spans 12 amino acids. CDR3 DNA sequence: TGTGCCAGCAGCCTACCGGCCGGGGAGCTGTTTTTT. Protein product: CASSLPAGELFF.

The chain recombines TRBV19 with TRBJ1-2, with D hard to call. The CDR3 spans 8 residues. V gave up 11 bases and J gave up 8 bases, with 6 bases separating them. Per germline, CDR1 LNHDA and CDR2 SQIVND (reference sequence). This CDR3 is CALAGYTF. The CDR3 DNA sequence: TGTGCCCTTGCGGGCTACACCTTC.

The chain joins TRBV11-2 to TRBJ1-4; possible D gene TRBD1, 6 bases. Trimming shortened V by 5 bases and J by 4 bases, and 17 bases separated the two germline ends. Germline V gene lookup returns CDR1 SGHAT and CDR2 FQNNGV. This CDR3 region has 16 residues. CDR3 nucleotide sequence: TGTGCCAGCAGCATTGGCTCGACAGGCGGTAATGAAAAACTGTTTTTT. Translation: CASSIGSTGGNEKLFF.

The chain links TRBV7-8 to TRBJ1-1; a weak D match, TRBD1 (5 bases). This CDR3 is 13 amino acids long. Germline CDR1 is SGHVS and CDR2 is FQNEAQ. Trimming took off 3 bases at V and 4 bases at J, with 9 bases between the two ends. The CDR3 protein is CASSFQGSTEAFF. Written as DNA, the CDR3 is TGTGCCAGCAGCTTCCAGGGTAGCACTGAAGCTTTCTTT. The variable domain in full, with the rest retrieved from reference TRBV7-8 and TRBJ1-1, is GAGVSQSPRYKVAKRGQDVALRCDPISGHVSLFWYQQALGQGPEFLTYFQNEAQLDKSGLPSDRFFAERPEGSVSTLKIQRTQQEDSAVYLCASSFQGSTEAFFGQGTRLTVV.

The rearrangement links TRBV6-4 to TRBJ2-2, with 9 bases aligning to TRBD2. V shed 3 bases and J 6 bases; nucleotides not matched to a gene: 5. This CDR3 has 15 residues. Per the germline V gene, CDR1 is MRHNA and CDR2 is SNTAGT. The CDR3 DNA follows: TGTGCCAGCAGTGAGGCTAGCGGGAATTCCGGGGAGCTGTTTTTT. Protein product: CASSEASGNSGELFF.

The chain joins TRBV2 to TRBJ1-4; a possible D gene is TRBD1 (6 bases). Germline V gene sequence: CDR1 SNHLY, CDR2 FYNNEI. Trimming stripped 11 bases from V and 8 bases from J, with 24 bases between. The CDR3 has 15 amino acids. DNA of the CDR3: TGTGCCGGGGGGGCCGCAGGGGTCAAAGGCGAAAAACTGTTTTTT. Its translation is CAGGAAGVKGEKLFF. The entire variable domain, with the rest obtained from reference TRBV2 and TRBJ1-4, is as follows: EPEVTQTPSHQVTQMGQEVILRCVPISNHLYFYWYRQILGQKVEFLVSFYNNEISEKSEIFDDQFSVERPDGSNFTLKIRSTKLEDSAMYFCAGGAAGVKGEKLFFGSGTQLSVL.